This T cell receptor (beta chain) was identified in a study of cytotoxic CD8 clonotypes in ibrutinib-treated CLL. Sequenced by immunoSEQ multiplex PCR; TCRdb stores in-frame clones only, minus some. The sample holds more than 25,000 clones, 70% to 80% seen once. Germline loops: CDR1 LNHDA, CDR2 SQIVND (reference sequence). The germline V and J ends were trimmed by 3 bases and 4 bases, with 9 bases remaining between them. CDR3 length: 13 amino acids. The rearrangement joins TRBV19 to TRBJ1-1; TRBD1 might be the D (5 bases). The starting material was PBMCs, obtained after 36 months of ibrutinib treatment. The receptor comes from a human donor with chronic lymphocytic leukemia. The CDR3 sequence: CASSMGVTTEAFF. Written as DNA, the CDR3 is TGTGCCAGTAGTATGGGGGTTACCACTGAAGCTTTCTTT.